The source of this T cell receptor beta chain is a study of control samples from healthy donors and cancer patients. Profiled with immunoSEQ multiplex PCR; TCRdb holds only in-frame clones, not every one. Altogether around 93,000 clones are present, 80% to 95% being singletons, with the ten largest covering around 3%. Trimming at V came to 4 bases and at J to 6 bases, leaving 7 bases not matched to a gene. From germline, CDR1 is MDHEN and CDR2 SYDVKM. The CDR3 totals 16 residues. The TCR comes from a human donor in good health. The donor label of this sample is uncertain. This chain connects TRBV28 to TRBJ1-4; 11 positions match TRBD1. Sequenced: blood. The CDR3 reads CASSSPGQGGHEKLFF. CDR3 DNA sequence: TGTGCCAGCAGTTCACCGGGACAGGGGGGACATGAAAAACTGTTTTTT.